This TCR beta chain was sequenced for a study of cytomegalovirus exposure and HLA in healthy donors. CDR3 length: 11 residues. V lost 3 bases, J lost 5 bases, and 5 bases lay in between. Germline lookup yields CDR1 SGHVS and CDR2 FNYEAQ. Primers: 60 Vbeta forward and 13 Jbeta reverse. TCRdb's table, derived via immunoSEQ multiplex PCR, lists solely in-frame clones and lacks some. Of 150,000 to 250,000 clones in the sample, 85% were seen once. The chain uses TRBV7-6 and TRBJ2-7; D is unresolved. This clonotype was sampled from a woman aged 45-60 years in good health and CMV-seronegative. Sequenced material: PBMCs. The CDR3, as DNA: TGTGCCAGCAGCTTCAGGAACGAGCAGTACTTC. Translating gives CASSFRNEQYF.